These T cell receptor beta chains were read from a single sample in a study of T cell clonotyping in hematopoietic cell transplantation. Produced via immunoSEQ multiplex PCR; TCRdb's table is partial and in-frame only. The repertoire includes about 6,000 clones, roughly three quarters of them detected once, and 35% to 40% sits in the top ten. This specimen was peripheral blood mononuclear cells, taken 180 days after allogeneic stem cell transplant. These receptor sequences come from a male patient in his seventies who had an allogeneic stem cell transplant from an unrelated donor, so T cells may come from the graft donor. Some clones in this sample may be carry-over from other donors' samples. Each CDR3 is given with its conserved first and last residue. A D gene is named only where the DNA matches it firmly. Expanded clones get a size class; other rows say once, few or many, or leave the size out.

-,TRBV25-1,TRBJ1-1,-,TGTGCCAGCAGTGGGGGACGGTTTGAAGCTTTCTTT,CASSGGRFEAFF
TRBD2,TRBV6-5,TRBJ2-7,-,TGTGCCAGCAGCTACGGGACTAGCATCGAGCAGTACTTC,CASSYGTSIEQYF
-,TRBV14,TRBJ2-7,-,TGTGCCAGCAGCCAAGGAACCCTAGTAACCTACGAGCAGTACTTC,CASSQGTLVTYEQYF
TRBD1,TRBV5-6,TRBJ1-1,-,TGTGCCAGCAGGTACGAGACAGGGCCGAACACTGAAGCTTTCTTT,CASRYETGPNTEAFF
TRBD2,TRBV6-5,TRBJ2-7,-,TGTGCCAGCAGAAATAGCGGGGCTGACCTGGACGAGCAGTACTTC,CASRNSGADLDEQYF
TRBD2,TRBV6-5,TRBJ2-7,-,TGTGCCAGCAGCCAAAGCGGGAGGGCCGTCGAGCAGTACTTC,CASSQSGRAVEQYF
TRBD2,TRBV5-1,TRBJ2-2,-,TGCGCCAGCAGCTTGTCACTAGCGGGAGTCAACGGGGAGCTGTTTTTT,CASSLSLAGVNGELFF
-,TRBV7-8,TRBJ2-2,-,TGTGCCAGCAGCTTCGCCGGCACCGGGGAGCTGTTTTTT,CASSFAGTGELFF
-,TRBV5-4,TRBJ2-7,-,TGTGCCAGCAGTAGTGCAGTTCAGGGACTCTACGAGCAGTACTTC,CASSSAVQGLYEQYF
TRBD2,TRBV5-6,TRBJ2-7,-,TGTGCCAGCAGCGCGGGGGGGGTAGGCGAGCAGTACTTC,CASSAGGVGEQYF
TRBD2,TRBV6-1,TRBJ2-7,-,TGTGCCAGCAGTGAAAAAAGAGCGGGAGGCTACGAGCAGTACTTC,CASSEKRAGGYEQYF
TRBD1,TRBV2,TRBJ1-4,-,TGTGCCAGCAGGGGGACAGGGATCACCCGGGGAAAACTGTTTTTT,CASRGTGITRGKLFF
-,TRBV6-5,TRBJ2-4,-,TGTGCCAGCAGTCCCAGGACGGATCCTACCTCCATTCAGTACTTC,CASSPRTDPTSIQYF
-,TRBV5-1,TRBJ2-5,-,TGCGCCAGCAGCTTTCACAGCCCAGAGACCCAGTACTTC,CASSFHSPETQYF
-,TRBV7-9,TRBJ2-5,-,TGTGCCAGCAGCCCATTTGGAGAGACCCAGTACTTC,CASSPFGETQYF
TRBD2,TRBV6-4,TRBJ2-1,-,TGTGCCAGCAGTGAATCAGCGGGAGTCAGTAATGAGCAGTTCTTC,CASSESAGVSNEQFF
-,TRBV7-8,TRBJ1-5,medium-sized,TGTGCCAGCAGCTCCCATGGGGATAATCAGCCCCAGCATTTT,CASSSHGDNQPQHF
-,TRBV29-1,TRBJ2-5,medium-sized,TGCAGCGTTGGATCTCAGCAGGCCCAGTACTTC,CSVGSQQAQYF
-,TRBV2,TRBJ1-2,-,TGTGCCAGCAGGGACTCCGCTAACTATGGCTACACCTTC,CASRDSANYGYTF
-,TRBV28,TRBJ2-6,once,TGTGCCAGCCGGAGGGGGCCCGGGGCCAACGTCCTGACTTTC,CASRRGPGANVLTF
-,TRBV29-1,TRBJ1-1,-,TGCAGCGTGTATCCGGGAGCCGGGGAAGCTTTCTTT,CSVYPGAGEAFF
-,TRBV28,TRBJ1-5,medium-sized,TGTGCCAGCCAGTACAGGGGCAATCAGCCCCAGCATTTT,CASQYRGNQPQHF
-,TRBV27,TRBJ2-3,-,TGTGCCAGCAGTTTCTCCCCGCACACAGATACGCAGTATTTT,CASSFSPHTDTQYF
-,TRBV28,TRBJ1-1,once,TGTGCCAGCAGAGCCGGGACGGTGAACACTGAAGCTTTCTTT,CASRAGTVNTEAFF
TRBD1,TRBV27,TRBJ2-7,-,TGTGCCAGCAGTTTAGTTGGGACAGGGTACGGGCAGTACTTC,CASSLVGTGYGQYF
-,TRBV6-1,TRBJ2-3,-,TGTGCCAGCAGTGAAGGAGGGATAGATACGCAGTATTTT,CASSEGGIDTQYF
TRBD1,TRBV9,TRBJ2-3,-,TGTGCCAGCAGCGTAGGCCGGGACAGGGGCACAGATACGCAGTATTTT,CASSVGRDRGTDTQYF
-,TRBV13,TRBJ1-5,-,TGTGCCAGCAGCTTAGGGACATTGTCGAGCAATCAGCCCCAGCATTTT,CASSLGTLSSNQPQHF
TRBD2,TRBV5-4,TRBJ2-3,-,TGTGCCAGCAGCTTGAGACTAGCGGACAAGTCAGATACGCAGTATTTT,CASSLRLADKSDTQYF
-,TRBV4-2,TRBJ1-2,-,TGTGCCAGCAGCCAGCAACAGGGAGGCTACACCTTC,CASSQQQGGYTF
-,TRBV2,TRBJ1-1,few,TGTGCCAGCAACCTTGACCGGAACACTGAAGCTTTCTTT,CASNLDRNTEAFF
TRBD1,TRBV5-1,TRBJ1-2,-,TGCGCCAGCAGCAGAGGACAGGAGAGCTATGGCTACACCTTC,CASSRGQESYGYTF
-,TRBV4-1,TRBJ2-7,-,TGCGCCAGCAGCCAGCCCCTAACCTCCTCCGAGCAGTACTTC,CASSQPLTSSEQYF
TRBD1,TRBV9,TRBJ1-1,-,TGTGCCAGCAGCGTAGCGAGTGGGGACAGGGTTAGTGGGCGAGCTTTCTTT,CASSVASGDRVSGRAFF
-,TRBV6-6,TRBJ2-7,-,TGTGCCAGCAGTCGACCGGGTTTCTCCTACGAGCAGTACTTC,CASSRPGFSYEQYF
-,TRBV10-2,TRBJ2-7,-,TGCGCCAGCAGTGAGCCGGAGGGGCTCCCCGGTTACGAGCAGTACTTC,CASSEPEGLPGYEQYF
-,TRBV2,TRBJ2-2,once,TGTGCCAGCAGCATACAGGGTGCCGGGGAGCTGTTTTTT,CASSIQGAGELFF